This T cell receptor (beta chain) originates from a study of cytomegalovirus exposure and HLA in healthy donors. General study findings and limits: According to the study, roughly 160 TCR beta chains were cytomegalovirus-associated. Several V segments, TRBV6-2 and TRBV6-3 among them, could not be told apart and were dropped. Previous analysis showed most TCR beta V segments were productive about 87% or about 30% of the time. Among TCR sequences, most were rare, though some public TCRs appeared in many donors.

Germline-derived CDR1 and CDR2 are SGHRS and YFSETQ. This CDR3 is built from 15 residues. V dropped 4 bases and J dropped 1 base, with 14 bases sitting between them. With 60 Vbeta and 13 Jbeta primers, the PCR was carried out. Measured with immunoSEQ multiplex PCR; TCRdb has only the in-frame clones, and not every one. This table has 150,000 to 200,000 clones, around 77% appearing once. Points on this clone: Its antigen remains unknown.

The chain has TRBV5-1 and TRBJ1-1; D unclear. The material sequenced was PBMCs. The clonotype was recovered from a man under 40 in good health and CMV-seronegative. The CDR3 DNA sequence: TGCGCCAGCAGCCCCTGGCCTGATCAGAACACTGAAGCTTTCTTT. Its translation: CASSPWPDQNTEAFF.